The sequence of this T cell receptor (beta chain) was determined in a study of type 1 regulatory T cells. Study-wide background: This in vitro CD4 product, T-allo10, is enriched for Tr1 cells and alloantigen-specific. Study outcomes and limitations: Type 1 regulatory T cells had a more restricted TCR repertoire than non-type 1 regulatory T cells.

The CDR3 totals 12 residues. Germline V lookup: CDR1 SQVTM, CDR2 ANQGSEA. Trimming shortened V by 4 bases and J by 8 bases, and 12 bases separated the two germline ends. TCRdb recomputed calls from the reads with MiXCR, one row per CDR3 protein. Seen here are about 62,000 distinct CDR3 sequences, 62% observed once, and the top ten hold roughly 1.9%. Regarding this clonotype: The target antigen is unknown.

Sequenced material: cultured non-Tr1 T cells, either the whole culture or a sorted T cell fraction (not recorded which). The genes are TRBV29-1 and TRBJ2-4, with D hard to call. The receptor's source is a human donor in good health. The CDR3 nucleotides are TGCAGCGTTGCGGTTCCTGGGGACATTCAGTACTTC. This encodes CSVAVPGDIQYF.